This TCR beta chain was documented in a study of shared clonotypes between healthy human individuals. Comment on this clone: Antigen specificity is unknown. A far larger clone is just one base off, so this is likely a read error.

Study-level results: It was expected that sequencing depth would affect clonotype sharing among donors.

Profiling relied on immunoSEQ multiplex PCR, and the TCRdb table lists in-frame clones only, not all of them. The sample holds approximately 810,000 clones, roughly 92% seen once. In the naive CD8 group, cells lacked CD45RO and were positively selected for CCR7, so terminally differentiated effector memory CD45RA+ cells were left out. Germline values: CDR1 SSHAT, CDR2 FNYEAQ (reference sequence). CDR3 size: 14 residues. The gene calls are TRBV7-7 and TRBJ2-7, with 11 bases matching TRBD1. The source material was naive CD8+ T cells sorted from blood. The sequence was collected from a young man in good health. CDR3 coding DNA: TGTGCTAGCAGCCCCGGGACAGGGGGCTACGAGCAGTACTTC. This sequence encodes CASSPGTGGYEQYF.